This TCR beta chain is drawn from a study of brain T cells in children with intractable seizures. Clones were read by immunoSEQ multiplex PCR, and TCRdb kept only the in-frame ones, dropping some. Of some 64,000 clones in the sample, roughly 95% were seen once. In germline, CDR1 is MDHEN, CDR2 SYDVKM. Trimming stripped 2 bases from V and 7 bases from J, with 17 bases between. The CDR3 length is 15 residues. The starting material was peripheral blood, obtained at surgery. The genes are TRBV28 and TRBJ1-2; the D gene is possibly TRBD1 (6 bases). The TCR sequence derives from a boy in the first two years of life with focal cortical dysplasia and intractable seizures. CDR3 loop: CASSLGYWDTLGYTF. The CDR3 DNA sequence: TGTGCCAGCAGTTTAGGTTATTGGGACACTCTTGGCTACACCTTC.